This T cell receptor beta chain comes out of a study of cytomegalovirus exposure and HLA in healthy donors. Study-level points and caveats: Analysis was performed later, and it showed HLA-associated TCR beta chains to be more clonally expanded than equally common others. The study designated 150 or so TCR beta chains cytomegalovirus-associated. Sequencing likely produced, as an artifact, a cluster of highly shared sequence variants.

60 Vbeta and 13 Jbeta primers were used in PCR. Clones were read by immunoSEQ multiplex PCR, and TCRdb kept only the in-frame ones, dropping some. The sample shows some 99,000 clones, 81% of them seen only once. Germline trimming cut 2 bases from V and 4 bases from J; bases unmatched to any gene: 6. The CDR3 runs to 16 residues. Germline lookup yields CDR1 SGHNT and CDR2 YYREEE (reference sequence). As concerns this clone: What it binds is not known.

The clonotype originates from a young woman in good health and CMV-seronegative. This chain joins TRBV5-4 and TRBJ2-1; 10 bases are shared with TRBD2. The source material was PBMCs. The CDR3 spells CASSFPTSGAYNEQFF. The CDR3, as DNA: TGTGCCAGCAGCTTCCCAACTAGCGGGGCATACAATGAGCAGTTCTTC. The entire variable domain, with the rest obtained from reference TRBV5-4 and TRBJ2-1, is as follows: ETGVTQSPTHLIKTRGQQVTLRCSSQSGHNTVSWYQQALGQGPQFIFQYYREEENGRGNFPPRFSGLQFPNYSSELNVNALELDDSALYLCASSFPTSGAYNEQFFGPGTRLTVL.